The next 20 T cell receptor beta chains were all read from a single sample in a study of cytomegalovirus exposure and HLA in healthy donors. The repertoire was sequenced with immunoSEQ multiplex PCR; TCRdb's copy has only in-frame clones and lacks some. The sample shows over 120,000 clones, 70% to 90% of them seen only once. Source material: PBMCs. Source of these receptors: a woman aged 30 to 39 in good health and CMV-seropositive.

This clone was recorded only once. The chain is built from TRBV28 and TRBJ1-2, with D unresolved. This CDR3 has 14 residues. CDR1 MDHEN and CDR2 SYDVKM come from the germline V gene. V lost 4 bases to trimming and J lost 4 bases, with 13 bases between them. In DNA, the CDR3 is TGTGCCAGCAGTTCTGCCGGAGGGTCCTATGGCTACACCTTC. As protein: CASSSAGGSYGYTF.

V usage is TRBV4-1 and J usage is TRBJ2-1, with 8 bases matching TRBD2. Germline V gene sequence: CDR1 MGHRA, CDR2 YSYEKL. The CDR3 spans 16 residues. J lost 2 bases, V lost 3 bases, and 6 bases had no gene match. The CDR3 spells CASSHVRGGTYNEQFF. CDR3 sequence (DNA): TGCGCCAGCAGCCATGTACGGGGGGGCACCTACAATGAGCAGTTCTTC.

The chain couples TRBV4-1 to TRBJ2-1; TRBD2 matches at 10 bases. This CDR3 comprises 15 residues. Per germline, CDR1 MGHRA and CDR2 YSYEKL. With V trimmed by 1 base and J by 9 bases, 6 bases remained unmatched. The CDR3 loop is CASSQGWLAGAEQFF. The CDR3 DNA sequence: TGCGCCAGCAGCCAAGGGTGGCTAGCGGGAGCTGAGCAGTTCTTC.

The rearrangement links TRBV28 to TRBJ1-2, with 9 bases lining up with TRBD1. CDR3 length: 16 residues. The germline CDR1 and CDR2 sequences are MDHEN and SYDVKM. Trimming removed 6 bases from V and 0 bases from J; junction bases left unmatched: 8. CDR3 coding DNA: TGTGCCAGCAGACAGGGGGCAGGTGCGGCTAACTATGGCTACACCTTC. This codes for CASRQGAGAANYGYTF.

This sequence joins TRBV5-1 and TRBJ1-2, with D perhaps TRBD1 (6 bases). The ends were cut back, 4 bases at V and 2 bases at J, with 18 bases in the middle. CDR3 size: 16 residues. Germline CDR1 and CDR2: SGHRS and YFSETQ. The CDR3 reads CASSPGQSYLNYGYTF. CDR3 nucleotide sequence: TGCGCCAGCAGCCCAGGACAGAGCTATTTAAACTATGGCTACACCTTC.

The V gene is TRBV6-5, the J gene TRBJ2-7; 7 positions agree with TRBD2. The CDR3 runs to 15 residues. The J segment lost 6 bases and the V segment lost 2 bases, leaving 10 bases of the junction unmatched. Per the germline V gene, CDR1 is MNHEY and CDR2 is SVGAGI. The CDR3 here is CASSYVRTGGTEQYF. The CDR3 DNA sequence: TGTGCCAGCAGTTACGTAAGGACGGGGGGAACCGAGCAGTACTTC.

The chain links TRBV2 to TRBJ2-7, with D perhaps matching TRBD2 (6 bases). CDR1 is SNHLY, CDR2 FYNNEI, per germline. The V gene lost 6 bases and the J gene lost 0 bases, with 18 bases spanning the gap. CDR3 length equals 16 residues. CDR3 coding DNA: TGTGCCAGCAGGCGGCTAGCGCGGAGAAGCTCCTACGAGCAGTACTTC. It encodes CASRRLARRSSYEQYF.

The chain is built from TRBV25-1 and TRBJ2-5; TRBD2 agrees at 9 bases. The CDR3 sequence is 15 residues long. Unmatched junction bases numbered 6, after V lost 4 bases and J lost 3 bases. Germline CDR1 and CDR2: MGHDK and SYGVNS. The CDR3 reads CASSVLAGRKETQYF. CDR3 coding DNA: TGTGCCAGCAGTGTTCTAGCGGGGAGAAAAGAGACCCAGTACTTC.

CDR3 sequence reads: CASTVGSRNQPQHF. In nucleotides, the CDR3 is TGTGCCAGCACCGTTGGTAGTCGCAATCAGCCCCAGCATTTT. J is TRBJ1-5 and V is TRBV28; no reliable D call. This CDR3 region has 14 residues. The V gene's germline CDR1 is MDHEN and CDR2 SYDVKM. V shed 7 bases and J shed 2 bases, with 12 bases lying between them.

The V and J genes are TRBV2 and TRBJ2-2, with 8 bases fitting TRBD1. Germline CDR1 and CDR2: SNHLY and FYNNEI. Trimming removed 6 bases from V and 3 bases from J; junction bases left unmatched: 3. The CDR3 spans 14 residues. CDR3 amino acids: CASRGQAHTGELFF. CDR3 sequence (DNA): TGTGCCAGCAGGGGACAGGCCCACACCGGGGAGCTGTTTTTT. Full variable domain (rest looked up from reference TRBV2 and TRBJ2-2): EPEVTQTPSHQVTQMGQEVILRCVPISNHLYFYWYRQILGQKVEFLVSFYNNEISEKSEIFDDQFSVERPDGSNFTLKIRSTKLEDSAMYFCASRGQAHTGELFFGEGSRLTVL.

The count of this clone is one. V is TRBV27 and J is TRBJ2-6; 12 positions agree with TRBD1. The ends lost 4 bases at V and 1 base at J; junction bases unmatched: 8. This CDR3 spans 19 amino acids. Germline CDR1 reads MNHEY; CDR2 reads SMNVEV (reference sequence). In nucleotides, the CDR3 is TGTGCCAGCAGTTCCCAGAGGGACAGGGGGCGGTCTGGGGCCAACGTCCTGACTTTC. As protein: CASSSQRDRGRSGANVLTF.

The chain recombines TRBV9 with TRBJ2-7, with a tentative D call TRBD2 (5 bases). From germline, CDR1 is SGDLS and CDR2 YYNGEE. Trimming left V 0 bases short and J 3 bases short, with 13 bases between. This CDR3 is 15 amino acids long. CDR3 nucleotides: TGTGCCAGCAGCGTAGATGTGGACGGACTCTACGAGCAGTACTTC. Protein: CASSVDVDGLYEQYF.

The rearrangement uses TRBV5-1 and TRBJ2-5, with 10 bases that match TRBD2. The germline gives CDR1 SGHRS, CDR2 YFSETQ. The V segment lost 4 bases and the J segment 7 bases; nucleotides outside the gene matches: 10. This CDR3 spans 15 amino acids. CDR3 sequence: CASSVSGGTPGTQYF. The CDR3 DNA is TGCGCCAGCAGCGTTAGCGGGGGGACCCCCGGGACCCAGTACTTC.

The J gene is TRBJ2-7, the V gene TRBV5-1; 7 bases align to TRBD1. The ends lost 1 base at V and 2 bases at J; junction bases unmatched: 9. Per germline, CDR1 SGHRS and CDR2 YFSETQ. CDR3 length: 16 residues. The CDR3 protein is CASSLSPLTGTYEQYF. CDR3 bases: TGCGCCAGCAGCTTGTCCCCGTTGACAGGGACCTACGAGCAGTACTTC.

V usage is TRBV6-5 and J usage is TRBJ2-7; possible D gene TRBD1, 5 bases. The CDR3 is made up of 15 amino acids. The V gene lost 6 bases and the J gene lost 1 base, with 16 bases spanning the gap. Germline V gives CDR1 MNHEY, CDR2 SVGAGI. CDR3 amino acids: CASRKGVLGSYEQYF. DNA of the CDR3: TGTGCCAGCAGGAAAGGGGTCCTGGGGTCCTACGAGCAGTACTTC.

In its sample, this clone was seen once. The chain is built from TRBV6-6 and TRBJ2-3, with 8 nucleotides matching TRBD2. The V segment lost 5 bases and the J segment 2 bases; nucleotides outside the gene matches: 6. CDR1 and CDR2 from the germline V gene are MNHNY and SVGAGI (reference sequence). The CDR3 contains 15 residues. The CDR3 DNA reads as TGTGCCAGCAGTCCCACTAGCGGATACACAGATACGCAGTATTTT. It is translated as CASSPTSGYTDTQYF.

This rearrangement joins TRBV9 to TRBJ2-5; TRBD1 aligns across 8 bases. J was trimmed by 1 base and V by 4 bases; bases with no gene match: 12. The CDR3 runs to 17 residues. Germline CDR1 SGDLS, CDR2 YYNGEE. The CDR3: CASSPDPWTGPQETQYF. CDR3 nucleotides: TGTGCCAGCAGCCCCGACCCCTGGACAGGGCCCCAAGAGACCCAGTACTTC.

The chain combines TRBV9 with TRBJ2-1; TRBD2 matches at 12 bases. CDR3 length: 15 residues. Germline values: CDR1 SGDLS, CDR2 YYNGEE. V shed 4 bases and J 4 bases; nucleotides not matched to a gene: 3. CDR3 DNA: TGTGCCAGCAGCAAGACTAGCGGGGGATACAATGAGCAGTTCTTC. Its protein is CASSKTSGGYNEQFF.

V is TRBV5-6 and J is TRBJ2-5; D is possibly TRBD1 (5 bases). Germline CDR1 is SGHDT and CDR2 is YYEEEE. This CDR3 has 15 amino acids. The V end lost 4 bases, the J end lost 3 bases, and 16 bases lay between the germline ends. CDR3 residues: CASSLLIDREETQYF. In DNA form, the CDR3 reads TGTGCCAGCAGCCTTCTGATCGACAGAGAAGAGACCCAGTACTTC.

The V gene is TRBV5-1, the J gene TRBJ1-2, with D uncertain. With 0 bases removed from V and 0 bases from J, the gap between germline ends came to 3 bases. Germline lookup yields CDR1 SGHRS and CDR2 YFSETQ. The length of the CDR3 is 13 residues. CDR3 coding DNA: TGCGCCAGCAGCTTGGCCACTAACTATGGCTACACCTTC. Its protein product is CASSLATNYGYTF.